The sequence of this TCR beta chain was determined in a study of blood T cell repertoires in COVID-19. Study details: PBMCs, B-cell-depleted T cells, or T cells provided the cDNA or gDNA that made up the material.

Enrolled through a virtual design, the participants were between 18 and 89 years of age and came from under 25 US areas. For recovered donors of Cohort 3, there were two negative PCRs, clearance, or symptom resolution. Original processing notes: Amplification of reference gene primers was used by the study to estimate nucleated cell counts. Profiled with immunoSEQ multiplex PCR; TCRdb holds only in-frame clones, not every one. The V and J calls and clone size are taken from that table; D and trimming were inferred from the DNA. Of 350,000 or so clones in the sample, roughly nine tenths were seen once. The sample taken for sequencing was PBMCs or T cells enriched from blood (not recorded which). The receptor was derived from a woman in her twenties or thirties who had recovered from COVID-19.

This CDR3 reads CASTVGTGNTGELFF. The CDR3 DNA is TGTGCCAGCACCGTAGGGACAGGGAACACCGGGGAGCTGTTTTTT. The V call is TRBV7-2, the J call TRBJ2-2, with 8 bases aligning to TRBD1. The CDR3 totals 15 residues. Germline V CDR1 and CDR2: SGHTA, FQGNSA. V lost 7 bases, J lost 1 base, and 5 bases stayed unmatched.